These 8 T cell receptor beta chains came from one sample sequenced in a study of cytomegalovirus exposure and HLA in healthy donors (dated by TCRdb to about 2017). Libraries came from the immunoSEQ multiplex PCR assay. A mixture of 60 forward primers for TCR Vbeta segments and 13 reverse primers for TCR Jbeta segments was used in the multiplex PCR. TCRdb provides this immuneACCESS table in a form limited to in-frame rearrangements. Some clones are lacking; in checked studies, under half of them reflect an unresolved V gene, and why the rest are absent is not known. Present in this sample are around 200,000 clones, around four fifths of which were seen just once. The ten top clones hold roughly 3.6% of the sample. Material: PBMCs. The origin of the receptors is a woman aged 55 to 70 in good health and CMV-seropositive.

This clone was seen just once. The chain links TRBV28 to TRBJ1-5; 11 nucleotides agree with TRBD1. Germline V gene lookup returns CDR1 MDHEN and CDR2 SYDVKM. The CDR3 is 15 amino acids. Trimming at V came to 6 bases and at J to 7 bases, leaving 8 bases not matched to a gene. CDR3 sequence: CASRTRTGGRQPQHF. CDR3 coding DNA: TGTGCCAGCAGAACCCGGACAGGGGGCCGACAGCCCCAGCATTTT.

The CDR3 loop reads CASSVVSSGGPKTDTQYF. CDR3 sequence (DNA): TGTGCCAGCAGCGTAGTTTCTAGCGGGGGACCTAAGACAGATACGCAGTATTTT. The chain joins TRBV9 to TRBJ2-3, with 10 bases fitting TRBD2. Germline V lookup: CDR1 SGDLS, CDR2 YYNGEE. The CDR3 length is 18 residues. V lost 0 bases and J lost 3; bases outside the gene matches: 10.

The J gene is TRBJ2-3, the V gene TRBV19, with D perhaps TRBD1 (6 bases). This CDR3 contains 16 residues. Per germline, CDR1 LNHDA and CDR2 SQIVND (reference sequence). V dropped 4 bases and J dropped 1 base, with 15 bases sitting between them. CDR3 sequence (DNA): TGTGCCAGTAGTAGGAAACAGGGCCACGGCACAGATACGCAGTATTTT. Amino acids: CASSRKQGHGTDTQYF.

The genes are TRBV28 and TRBJ1-5; 8 bases line up with TRBD1. The J segment lost 7 bases and the V segment lost 1 base, leaving 3 bases of the junction unmatched. Germline V gene sequence: CDR1 MDHEN, CDR2 SYDVKM. The CDR3 spans 14 residues. The CDR3 nucleotides are TGTGCCAGCAGTTTATCAGGGGGCCGGCAGCCCCAGCATTTT. Translating it yields CASSLSGGRQPQHF.

The rearrangement joins TRBV6-1 to TRBJ2-3; 8 bases are a match to TRBD1. Germline CDR1 reads MNHNS; CDR2 reads SASEGT. This CDR3 spans 15 amino acids. J gave up 1 base and V 5 bases, and 5 bases lay outside the gene matches. CDR3 amino acids: CASSFGQGRTDTQYF. Here the CDR3 DNA reads TGTGCCAGCAGTTTCGGACAGGGCCGCACAGATACGCAGTATTTT.

This clone came up a few times. The J gene is TRBJ2-2, the V gene TRBV4-1, with D tentatively TRBD1 (5 bases). The germline V gene encodes CDR1 MGHRA and CDR2 YSYEKL. The CDR3 runs 15 residues. The V end was cut by 1 base, the J end by 5 bases, with 11 bases between. The CDR3 nucleotides are TGCGCCAGCAGCCAAGCTGACAGCAATACCGGGGAGCTGTTTTTT. It specifies CASSQADSNTGELFF.

The V call is TRBV18, the J call TRBJ1-2; 8 bases match TRBD1. There are 15 residues in the CDR3. CDR1 and CDR2 (germline): KGHSH, LQKENI. Trimming removed 5 bases from V and 3 bases from J; junction bases left unmatched: 8. This chain's CDR3 is CASSSRTGRDYGYTF. DNA for the CDR3: TGTGCCAGCTCATCCCGGACAGGGAGGGACTATGGCTACACCTTC. The entire variable domain, with the rest obtained from reference TRBV18 and TRBJ1-2, is as follows: NAGVMQNPRHLVRRRGQEARLRCSPMKGHSHVYWYRQLPEEGLKFMVYLQKENIIDESGMPKERFSAEFPKEGPSILRIQQVVRGDSAAYFCASSSRTGRDYGYTFGSGTRLTVV.

The chain links TRBV19 to TRBJ1-2; 7 positions agree with TRBD1. The V gene end was trimmed by 8 bases and the J gene end by 4 bases; junction bases not matched to a gene: 13. The germline gives CDR1 LNHDA, CDR2 SQIVND (reference sequence). CDR3 size: 15 residues. The CDR3 reads CASRSPRQGSYGYTF. For the CDR3, the DNA is TGTGCCAGTCGTTCCCCAAGACAGGGCTCCTATGGCTACACCTTC.